Listed below are T cell receptor beta chains from one sample, sequenced in a study of blood T cell repertoires in COVID-19. The protocol was immunoSEQ multiplex PCR, while the TCRdb copy is restricted to in-frame clones and leaves out a portion. This sample has under 500,000 clones, with 87% found just once. Sample: PBMCs or T cells enriched from blood (not recorded which). These receptors were obtained from a woman aged 18-29 years with acute COVID-19. CDR3s include the opening cysteine and the closing phenylalanine or tryptophan. The D gene is left open where the match is weak. Only part of the rows carry a size: once, few, many, or a class if the clone is expanded.

j_gene | d_gene | v_gene | abundance | CDR3aa | CDR3nt
TRBJ1-3 | . | TRBV7-6 | . | CASSLSGPVGNTIYF | TGTGCCAGCAGCTTAAGTGGCCCTGTCGGAAACACCATATATTTT
TRBJ1-2 | . | TRBV6-5 | . | CASRAASFNYGYTF | TGTGCCAGCAGGGCAGCGAGTTTTAACTATGGCTACACCTTC
TRBJ2-3 | TRBD1 | TRBV4-1 | . | CASSQPFRQGTGTDTQYF | TGCGCCAGCAGTCAACCTTTCCGACAGGGGACTGGCACAGATACGCAGTATTTT
TRBJ1-5 | . | TRBV3-1/TRBV3-2 | . | CASSLNRLFPVKPQHF | TGTGCCAGCAGCCTAAATCGACTCTTCCCTGTTAAACCCCAGCATTTT
TRBJ2-7 | TRBD2 | TRBV7-2 | once | CASSQTSGSLYEQYF | TGTGCCAGCAGCCAGACTAGCGGGAGTCTATACGAGCAGTACTTC
TRBJ2-3 | TRBD2 | TRBV15 | . | CATSPGGRLDTQYF | TGTGCCACCTCCCCGGGCGGGAGATTAGATACGCAGTATTTT
TRBJ1-4 | . | TRBV14 | once | CASSQRTGNEKLFF | TGTGCCAGCAGCCAGAGGACGGGGAATGAAAAACTGTTTTTT
TRBJ1-3 | . | TRBV6-5 | . | CASIGGPDTIYF | TGTGCCAGCATTGGAGGCCCGGACACCATATATTTT
TRBJ1-6 | . | TRBV9 | . | CASSVEETGISPLHF | TGTGCCAGCAGCGTAGAAGAAACAGGGATCTCACCCCTCCACTTT
TRBJ2-7 | . | TRBV16 | . | CASSQGRTGTYEQYF | TGTGCCAGCAGCCAAGGGAGAACCGGAACCTACGAGCAGTACTTC
TRBJ2-7 | . | TRBV28 | . | CAALGDSSYEQYF | TGTGCCGCGCTAGGGGATAGCTCCTACGAGCAGTACTTC
TRBJ2-2 | TRBD2 | TRBV11-2 | . | CASSLSSGGTGELFF | TGTGCCAGCAGCTTATCTAGCGGGGGAACCGGGGAGCTGTTTTTT
TRBJ1-5 | TRBD1 | TRBV19 | . | CASSRTGVQPQHF | TGTGCCAGTAGTAGGACAGGGGTTCAGCCCCAGCATTTT
TRBJ1-1 | . | TRBV11-3 | . | CASSLRGPYTEAFF | TGTGCCAGCAGCTTGCGGGGGCCCTACACTGAAGCTTTCTTT
TRBJ2-5 | TRBD2 | TRBV11-3 | many | CASSPSGGQETQYF | TGTGCCAGCAGTCCGAGCGGGGGGCAAGAGACCCAGTACTTC
TRBJ1-2 | . | TRBV29-1 | . | CSVEVGINYGYTF | TGCAGCGTTGAAGTTGGCATTAACTATGGCTACACCTTC
TRBJ2-2 | TRBD1 | TRBV14 | . | CASSLRTGATGELFF | TGTGCCAGCAGCCTACGGACAGGAGCCACCGGGGAGCTGTTTTTT
TRBJ1-1 | TRBD1 | TRBV18 | . | CASSRTGDTEAFF | TGTGCCAGCTCCCGGACAGGGGACACTGAAGCTTTCTTT
TRBJ1-2 | TRBD1 | TRBV30 | . | CAWSVGDRAYGYTF | TGTGCCTGGAGTGTAGGGGACAGGGCGTATGGCTACACCTTC
TRBJ2-2 | TRBD2 | TRBV7-6 | . | CASSSQAGGDTGELFF | TGTGCCAGCAGCAGCCAAGCGGGGGGAGACACCGGGGAGCTGTTTTTT
TRBJ1-1 | TRBD1 | TRBV6-5 | . | CASRPDRGQNTEAFF | TGTGCCAGCAGGCCAGACAGGGGCCAGAACACTGAAGCTTTCTTT
TRBJ1-1 | . | TRBV9 | once | CASSVGEANTEAFF | TGTGCCAGCAGCGTAGGAGAGGCAAACACTGAAGCTTTCTTT
TRBJ2-5 | TRBD2 | TRBV13 | . | CASSQLAGTSGSGETQYF | TGTGCCAGCAGCCAACTAGCCGGGACTAGCGGGAGCGGGGAGACCCAGTACTTC
TRBJ2-1 | TRBD2 | TRBV3-1/TRBV3-2 | . | CASSQVGGGRVYEQFF | TGTGCCAGCAGCCAAGTGGGTGGCGGGAGGGTCTATGAGCAGTTCTTC
TRBJ2-3 | . | TRBV6-5 | . | CASSPRLISTDTQYF | TGTGCCAGCAGCCCCCGACTGATTAGCACAGATACGCAGTATTTT
TRBJ1-1 | . | TRBV5-6 | . | CASSLGGPTEAFF | TGTGCCAGCAGCTTGGGAGGGCCCACTGAAGCTTTCTTT
TRBJ2-1 | . | TRBV5-1 | . | CASSRAGSTNEQFF | TGCGCCAGCAGCAGAGCAGGGTCTACAAATGAGCAGTTCTTC
TRBJ2-7 | . | TRBV11-2 | . | CASSPENTGIHEQYF | TGTGCCAGCAGCCCGGAAAATACAGGGATCCACGAGCAGTACTTC
TRBJ1-6 | . | TRBV5-4 | few | CASSQGQIRDPLHF | TGTGCCAGCAGCCAGGGACAAATCAGAGATCCCCTCCACTTT
TRBJ1-1 | . | TRBV27 | . | CASSLSWNTEAFF | TGTGCCAGCAGTTTATCCTGGAACACTGAAGCTTTCTTT
TRBJ2-1 | . | TRBV19 | . | CASTPEGLAQEQFF | TGTGCCAGTACCCCAGAAGGGCTAGCACAGGAGCAGTTCTTC
TRBJ2-7 | . | TRBV25-1 | . | CASSAAFWRDQYF | TGTGCCAGCAGTGCCGCCTTCTGGCGGGACCAGTACTTC
TRBJ2-1 | TRBD2 | TRBV5-6 | . | CASSFKSFWASGRDNEQFF | TGTGCCAGCAGCTTTAAGAGTTTTTGGGCTAGCGGGAGGGACAATGAGCAGTTCTTC
TRBJ2-3 | . | TRBV6-2/TRBV6-3 | . | CASSYSASDYTDTQYF | TGTGCCAGCAGTTACTCGGCCAGTGACTACACAGATACGCAGTATTTT
TRBJ2-1 | TRBD1 | TRBV7-9 | . | CASSFGRDRGLLEQFF | TGTGCCAGCAGTTTCGGGAGGGACAGGGGGCTGTTGGAGCAGTTCTTC
TRBJ1-6 | . | TRBV19 | . | CASSISTGLDSPLHF | TGTGCCAGTAGTATCTCCACAGGCTTGGATTCACCCCTCCACTTT
TRBJ2-7 | TRBD1 | TRBV27 | . | CASSSTSRDRDYEQYF | TGTGCCAGCAGTTCCACGAGCCGGGACAGGGACTACGAGCAGTACTTC
TRBJ1-1 | . | TRBV27 | . | CASSPRTATNTEAFF | TGTGCCAGCAGTCCCCGGACAGCGACGAACACTGAAGCTTTCTTT
TRBJ2-7 | TRBD1 | TRBV6-1 | . | CASSEAPGTGDYEQYF | TGTGCCAGCAGTGAAGCGCCCGGGACAGGGGACTACGAGCAGTACTTC
TRBJ2-1 | . | TRBV19 | . | CASNPRLAGEQFF | TGTGCCAGTAACCCGCGCCTAGCCGGTGAGCAGTTCTTC
TRBJ2-7 | TRBD1 | TRBV7-2 | . | CASSLVPAGGNEQYF | TGTGCCAGCAGCTTAGTGCCGGCAGGGGGAAACGAGCAGTACTTC